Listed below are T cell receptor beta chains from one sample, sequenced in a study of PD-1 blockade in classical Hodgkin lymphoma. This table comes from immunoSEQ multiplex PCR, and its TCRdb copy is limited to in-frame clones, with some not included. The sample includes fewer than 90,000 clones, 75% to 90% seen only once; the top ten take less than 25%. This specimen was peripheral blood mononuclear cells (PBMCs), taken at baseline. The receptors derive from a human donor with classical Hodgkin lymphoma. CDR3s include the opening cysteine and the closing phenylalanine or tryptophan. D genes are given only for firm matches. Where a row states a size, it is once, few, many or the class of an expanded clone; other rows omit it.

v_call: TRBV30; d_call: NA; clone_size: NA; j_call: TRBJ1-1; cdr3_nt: TGTGCCTGGAGTGTCTGGGACCGAAGGGTAGTGGAAGCTTTCTTT; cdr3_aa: CAWSVWDRRVVEAFF
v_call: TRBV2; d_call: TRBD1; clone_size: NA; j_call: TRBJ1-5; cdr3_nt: TGTGCCTCCTCAAGACAGGGCAGAAATCAGCCCCAGCATTTT; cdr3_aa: CASSRQGRNQPQHF
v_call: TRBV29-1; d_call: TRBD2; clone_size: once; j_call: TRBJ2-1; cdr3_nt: TGCAGCGTTGAGATCCCTAGCGGGGCATACAATGAGCAGTTCTTC; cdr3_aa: CSVEIPSGAYNEQFF
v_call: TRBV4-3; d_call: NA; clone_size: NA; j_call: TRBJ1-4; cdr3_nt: TGCGCCAGCAGCCAAGATATGGCAGGGCTTGCAACTAATGAAAAACTGTTTTTT; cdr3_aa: CASSQDMAGLATNEKLFF
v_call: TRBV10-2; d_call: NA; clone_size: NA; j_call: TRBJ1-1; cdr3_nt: TGCGCCAGCAGCTTGACAGGCGGGGACACTGAAGCTTTCTTT; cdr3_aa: CASSLTGGDTEAFF
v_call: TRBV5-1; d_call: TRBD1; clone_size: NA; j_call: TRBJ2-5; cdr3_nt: TGCGCCAGCAGGGCCGGGACAGGGGGTTTGGAGACCCAGTACTTC; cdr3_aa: CASRAGTGGLETQYF
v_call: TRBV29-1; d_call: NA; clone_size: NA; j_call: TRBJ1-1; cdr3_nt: TGCAGCGTTGCACGCGGAGGCATGAACACTGAAGCTTTCTTT; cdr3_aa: CSVARGGMNTEAFF
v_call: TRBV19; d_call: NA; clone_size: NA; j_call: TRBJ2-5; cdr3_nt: TGTGCCAGTAGTATATATTTTGGGGAAATGGAGACCCAGTACTTC; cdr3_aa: CASSIYFGEMETQYF
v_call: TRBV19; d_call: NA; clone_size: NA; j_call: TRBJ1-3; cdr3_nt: TGTGCCAGTGTGGACCAGCCCACCTCTGGAAACACCATATATTTT; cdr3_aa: CASVDQPTSGNTIYF
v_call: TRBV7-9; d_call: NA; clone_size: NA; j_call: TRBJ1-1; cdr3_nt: TGTGCCAGCAGCAAAGAACTGGGGGCCGGGAACACTGAAGCTTTCTTT; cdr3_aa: CASSKELGAGNTEAFF
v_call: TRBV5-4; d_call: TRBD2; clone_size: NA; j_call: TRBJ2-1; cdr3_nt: TGTGCCAGCAGCCTCCCGGGACTAGCTTCAGGTGAGCAGTTCTTC; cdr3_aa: CASSLPGLASGEQFF
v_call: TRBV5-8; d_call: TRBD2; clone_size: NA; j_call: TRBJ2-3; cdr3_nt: TGTGCCAGCGGATTAGCGGGAGGGCCCGCAGATACGCAGTATTTT; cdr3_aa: CASGLAGGPADTQYF
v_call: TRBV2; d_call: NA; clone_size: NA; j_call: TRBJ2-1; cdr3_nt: TGTGCCAGCAGTGAAGCGAGAGAGCAGTTCTTC; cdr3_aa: CASSEAREQFF
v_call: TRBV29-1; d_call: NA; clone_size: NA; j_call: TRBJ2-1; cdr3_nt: TGCAGCGCCGGAGTGGGGCTAGGGGGGTTTACCTACAATGAGCAGTTCTTC; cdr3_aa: CSAGVGLGGFTYNEQFF
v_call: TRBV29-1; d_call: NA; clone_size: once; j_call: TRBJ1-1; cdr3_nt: TGCAGCGTGGGGGCCCAGAACACTGAAGCTTTCTTT; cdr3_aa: CSVGAQNTEAFF
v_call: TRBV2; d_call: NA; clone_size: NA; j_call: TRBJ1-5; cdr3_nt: TGTGCCAGCAGTGTCCTTAACAGAGGCAATCAGCCCCAGCATTTT; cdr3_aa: CASSVLNRGNQPQHF
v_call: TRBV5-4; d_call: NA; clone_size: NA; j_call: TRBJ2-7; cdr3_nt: TGTGCCAGCAGCCCGAGTCCGGGGGACCACTACGAGCAGTACTTC; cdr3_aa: CASSPSPGDHYEQYF
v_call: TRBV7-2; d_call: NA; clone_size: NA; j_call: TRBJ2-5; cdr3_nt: TGTGCCAGCAGCTTAGGGAGTGGGGGGTCTGAGACCCAGTACTTC; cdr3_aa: CASSLGSGGSETQYF
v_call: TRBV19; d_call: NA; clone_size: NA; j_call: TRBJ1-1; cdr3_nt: TGTGCCAGTAGGGAGAACAGGAACACTGAAGCTTTCTTT; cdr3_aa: CASRENRNTEAFF
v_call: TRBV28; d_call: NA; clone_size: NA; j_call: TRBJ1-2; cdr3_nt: TGTGCCAGCAGTAATTTACTCAACTATGGCTACACCTTC; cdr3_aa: CASSNLLNYGYTF
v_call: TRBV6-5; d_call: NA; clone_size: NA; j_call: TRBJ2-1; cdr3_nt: TGTGCCAGCAGGACCGACTTTAGCTCCTACAATGAGCAGTTCTTC; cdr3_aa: CASRTDFSSYNEQFF
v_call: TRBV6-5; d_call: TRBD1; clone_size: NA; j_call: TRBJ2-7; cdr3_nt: TGTGCCAGCAGGGCTTCTGGGGGACAGGAATACGAGCAGTACTTC; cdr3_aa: CASRASGGQEYEQYF
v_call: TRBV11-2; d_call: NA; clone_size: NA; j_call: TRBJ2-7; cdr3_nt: TGTGCCAGCAGCTTTAGGGCGTCAGGGGAGTCGCGGGAGCAGTACTTC; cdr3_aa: CASSFRASGESREQYF
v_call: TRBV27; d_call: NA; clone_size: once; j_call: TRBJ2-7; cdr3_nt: TGTGCCAGCAGGTCCCTCTCCCGGGTTGAGCAGTACTTC; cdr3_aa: CASRSLSRVEQYF
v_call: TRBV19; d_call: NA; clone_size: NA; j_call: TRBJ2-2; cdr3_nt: TGTGCCAGTAGTATAGAGGGGGGGCACACCGGGGAGCTGTTTTTT; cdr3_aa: CASSIEGGHTGELFF
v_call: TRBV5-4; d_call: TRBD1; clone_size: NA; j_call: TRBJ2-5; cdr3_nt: TGTGCCAGCAGCCGCCGGGGTGACAGGGGGCAAGAGACCCAGTACTTC; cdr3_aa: CASSRRGDRGQETQYF
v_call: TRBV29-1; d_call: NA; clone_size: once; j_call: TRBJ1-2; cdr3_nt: TGCAGCATTTCCGGGACAAGCGGCTACACCTTC; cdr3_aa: CSISGTSGYTF
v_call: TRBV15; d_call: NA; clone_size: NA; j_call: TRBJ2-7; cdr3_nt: TGTGCCACCAGCAGAGAAATTCAGGGCTCCTACGAGCAGTACTTC; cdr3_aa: CATSREIQGSYEQYF
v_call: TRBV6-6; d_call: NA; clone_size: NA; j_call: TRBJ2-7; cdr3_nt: TGTGCCAGCAGTTACTCGATGTCCCCTGGGGAGCAGTACTTC; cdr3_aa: CASSYSMSPGEQYF
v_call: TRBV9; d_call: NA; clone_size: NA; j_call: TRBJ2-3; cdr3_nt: TGTGCCAGCAGCGTGAAGGCGGGCTACACAGATACGCAGTATTTT; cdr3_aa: CASSVKAGYTDTQYF